Shown below are 8 T cell receptor beta chains from a single sample sequenced in a study of shared clonotypes between healthy human individuals (TCRdb year 2020). Library preparation used the immunoSEQ multiplex PCR assay. This is the immuneACCESS table as TCRdb keeps it, with only in-frame sequences that have V and J called. A part of the clones is gone; compared with another copy, unresolved V genes explain less than half, and the rest is unexplained. A total of around 2.5 million clones appear in this sample, approximately 93% of them only once. The ten largest make up approximately 0.36% of the sample. Sequenced: naive CD4+ T cells from PBMCs. The sample's cell subset or site label is to be understood as: CD45RA+ positively selected. Receptors were obtained from a man aged 18 to 30 in good health. Some clones in this sample may be carry-over from other donors' samples.

The chain couples TRBV5-1 to TRBJ1-3; a weak D match, TRBD1 (6 bases). The CDR3 loop spans 16 amino acids. V lost 4 bases, J lost 2 bases, and 16 bases lay in between. Per the germline V gene, CDR1 is SGHRS and CDR2 is YFSETQ. The CDR3 DNA follows: TGCGCCAGCAGCGGATTTCTCGGGGGCGCTGGAAACACCATATATTTT. Amino acid sequence: CASSGFLGGAGNTIYF.

The chain uses TRBV27 and TRBJ1-4, with a possible D match to TRBD1 (5 bases). Trimming pared 4 bases from V and 7 bases from J, leaving 28 bases between. CDR3 size: 19 residues. The germline gives CDR1 MNHEY, CDR2 SMNVEV (reference sequence). DNA for the CDR3: TGTGCCAGCAGTTCGAAACTCACCACCCAGGGATTTCGGAGTGAAAAACTGTTTTTT. It translates to CASSSKLTTQGFRSEKLFF.

Remarks on this clone: Other DNA sequences of this sample code for an identical CDR3. V gene TRBV9 combines with J gene TRBJ2-5; D gene uncertain. The germline V gene encodes CDR1 SGDLS and CDR2 YYNGEE. V lost 0 bases to trimming and J lost 1 base, with 7 bases between them. This CDR3 comprises 14 residues. CDR3 loop: CASSVGGSQETQYF. The CDR3 nucleotides read TGTGCCAGCAGCGTAGGCGGCAGCCAAGAGACCCAGTACTTC.

The chain couples TRBV5-1 to TRBJ2-3; D is perhaps TRBD2 (6 bases). V was cut by 3 bases and J by 6 bases, with 11 bases left in between. This CDR3 region has 13 residues. CDR1 SGHRS and CDR2 YFSETQ come from the germline V gene. The CDR3 region has the DNA TGCGCCAGCAGCTCGTCGGGGGAGGATACGCAGTATTTT. Amino acids: CASSSSGEDTQYF.

As DNA, the CDR3 is TGTGCCAGTAGTATAGGGGCTAGCGGGAGCGGGGAGCTGTTTTTT. This gives the protein CASSIGASGSGELFF. The chain combines TRBV19 with TRBJ2-2; 10 positions agree with TRBD2. The junction had 3 bases not matched to a gene; V was cut back by 1 base and J by 7 bases. Germline V gene sequence: CDR1 LNHDA, CDR2 SQIVND (reference sequence). The CDR3 totals 15 residues.

The rearrangement links TRBV6-5 to TRBJ1-1; D remains ambiguous. Germline CDR1 and CDR2: MNHEY and SVGAGI. The CDR3 has 15 amino acids. Trimming took 0 bases from V and 4 from J, leaving 12 bases between them. The CDR3 nucleotides read TGTGCCAGCAGTTACTCGTTCAGGTCGGGCACTGAAGCTTTCTTT. This codes for CASSYSFRSGTEAFF.

The CDR3 bases are TGTGCCAGCAGCCCCGAGGCGGTCGCAGATACGCAGTATTTT. Its translation: CASSPEAVADTQYF. This chain joins TRBV7-3 and TRBJ2-3; D not resolved. CDR1 SGHTA and CDR2 FQGTGA come from the germline V gene. Trimming removed 5 bases at V and 4 bases at J, with 13 bases between. This CDR3 has 14 residues.

This clone came up once. This rearrangement joins TRBV5-5 to TRBJ1-5; perhaps TRBD1 as D (6 bases). The CDR3 spans 15 residues. V shed 1 base and J shed 3 bases, with 11 bases lying between them. CDR1 is SGHKS, CDR2 YYEKEE, per germline (reference sequence). CDR3 protein: CASSLLGDTNQPQHF. CDR3 nucleotide sequence: TGTGCCAGCAGCTTGCTTGGGGACACCAATCAGCCCCAGCATTTT.